The T cell receptor (beta chain) described here comes from a study of T cells after yellow fever vaccination (dated by TCRdb to about 2019). Describing the broader study: The SMART-Seq v4 Ultra Low Input RNA kit was used to prepare libraries from fractions with low cell numbers. To follow T-cell clones before and after primary and booster YFV17D yellow fever vaccination, bulk TCR alpha and beta repertoires were sequenced over time. Two healthy male donors, one aged 18 to 30 and one aged 30 to 40 years, were included in the cohort. Blood was collected at multiple timepoints before and after primary and secondary immunization, and bulk PBMC replicates and cell subsets were isolated.

The research as a whole found: Because only a couple of donors were included in the study, the extent to which the findings can be generalized is limited. Computational filtering was required because FACS-sorted repertoires could contain abundant contaminating clonotypes from the bulk population. A small fraction of clonotypes appeared in both the CD4 and CD8 compartments, likely as a result of convergent recombination. After the booster, most of the clones that had expanded following primary vaccination were detected again (just under 97% of CD4 and 88% of CD8), which suggests that memory was broadly maintained. Compared with the primary T-cell response, the secondary T-cell response was weaker but faster, peaking on day 5 rather than day 15.

This sample's treatment or condition label indicates: live attenuated yellow fever vaccine strain. At each blood-draw timepoint, two biological replicates of bulk PBMCs were obtained. A standard Ficoll-Paque protocol was used to isolate PBMCs from peripheral blood. TriZol was used to extract RNA from bulk PBMCs, from CD4 and CD8 fractions, and from dextramer-positive and dextramer-negative fractions. The CDR3 runs 17 residues from the cysteine to the phenylalanine. The CDR3 DNA has 51 bases and is translated from base 1. V and J are truncated by 3 bases and 0 bases respectively, leaving an intervening sequence of 12 bases. CDR1 and CDR2 (KGHSH, LQKENI) derive from the germline V gene. Comments on this clonotype: This clone's antigen is unknown. No quality values exist for individual bases; no much larger clone is one base distant.

TCR cDNA was made using 5'RACE template switching, a step that added a universal primer site and unique molecular identifiers. Priming for cDNA synthesis came from both the TCR alpha and TCR beta constant segments. Two PCR steps were used to amplify libraries, with sample barcodes and sequencing adapters being added in the second step. Sequencing of libraries was done on Illumina HiSeq 2500 (2x100 bp) or NovaSeq (2x150 bp). The study's processing was this. Reads were demultiplexed and collapsed into UMI consensus sequences with MIGEC, and V(D)J alignment was performed with MiXCR. Using edgeR on replicate PBMC samples, clonotypes were called vaccine-responding if FDR was below 0.01 and the log2 fold change was above 5 up to day 15. Each bulk clonotype received a CD4 or CD8 identity based on whether the sequenced CD4 or CD8 repertoire contained that clonotype at higher abundance. TCRdb ran its own pipeline on the public reads, namely fastp trimming at Q25 and MiXCR clone calling, and kept in-frame beta chains. Rows are unified per CDR3 protein, each entry keeping the most common DNA and genes. It is TCRdb's table, rather than the study itself, that gives the V and J calls and clone size. This sample comprises 550,000 or so distinct CDR3 sequences, less than 20% of them detected only once. 14% of the sample lies in the top ten.

The rearranged segments are TRBV18 and TRBJ2-6; the D gene is perhaps TRBD1, from 5 matching bases. This clonotype was obtained from a man under 40 who received the YFV17D yellow fever vaccine. This sample comprised PBMCs, obtained 15 days after the yellow fever booster vaccination. The DNA reads TGTGCCAGCTCACCGGTGACAGCTAACTCTGGGGCCAACGTCCTGACTTTC. Translated, this gives CASSPVTANSGANVLTF.